This paragraph reports one T cell receptor beta chain. The antigen remains undetermined. Deletions cut 1 base from V and 2 bases from J, with 12 bases between. The CDR3 consists of 15 residues. Germline-derived CDR1 and CDR2 are SGHTS and YDEGEE. This entry comes from a study of cytomegalovirus exposure and HLA in healthy donors. Study outcomes and limitations: Relative to equally common others, HLA-associated TCR beta chains showed greater clonal expansion in a later analysis. The CMV antigen specificity of a few CMV-associated chains was confirmed through in vitro analysis.

The PCR made use of 60 Vbeta and 13 Jbeta primers. Assay used: immunoSEQ multiplex PCR; TCRdb lists only in-frame clones, some missing. The sample shows more than 150,000 clones, almost 85% of them seen only once. This sequence originates from a boy younger than 18 in good health and CMV-seronegative. The rearrangement links TRBV5-8 to TRBJ2-5; D is ambiguous. Sequenced material: PBMCs. The CDR3 DNA reads as TGTGCCAGCAGCTTGAACAGTAGGCGACAAGAGACCCAGTACTTC. Translating gives CASSLNSRRQETQYF.